The subject of this entry is one T cell receptor (beta chain). It lacks a known antigen. No base quality information exists; no much larger clone differs at one position. The library was generated by 5' RACE. For sequencing, an Illumina MiSeq was employed. The public reads were reprocessed in TCRdb via fastp at Q25 and MiXCR, keeping in-frame beta chains. All rows with the same CDR3 protein become a single entry with the most common DNA and genes. For this sample the table gives 63,000 or so distinct CDR3 sequences, of which about 17% were detected only once. About 4.4% of the sample is in the top ten clones. Taken from the germline V gene, the CDR1 and CDR2 loops are MGHRA and YSYEKL. Taken from cysteine to phenylalanine, the CDR3 has 14 residues. The read is trimmed to its CDR3 DNA, 42 bases read in frame from base 1. Ends trimmed: V by 3 bases, J by 3 bases; bases unmatched to a gene: 4. The data stem from a study of T cells of healthy individuals (dated by TCRdb to 2016 to 2018).

The TCR was taken from a human donor in good health. This sequence uses TRBV4-1 and TRBJ2-7, with 8 bases aligning to TRBD1. The DNA is TGCGCCAGCAGCCAGTGGACAGGGAACTACGAGCAGTACTTC. The translation is CASSQWTGNYEQYF.